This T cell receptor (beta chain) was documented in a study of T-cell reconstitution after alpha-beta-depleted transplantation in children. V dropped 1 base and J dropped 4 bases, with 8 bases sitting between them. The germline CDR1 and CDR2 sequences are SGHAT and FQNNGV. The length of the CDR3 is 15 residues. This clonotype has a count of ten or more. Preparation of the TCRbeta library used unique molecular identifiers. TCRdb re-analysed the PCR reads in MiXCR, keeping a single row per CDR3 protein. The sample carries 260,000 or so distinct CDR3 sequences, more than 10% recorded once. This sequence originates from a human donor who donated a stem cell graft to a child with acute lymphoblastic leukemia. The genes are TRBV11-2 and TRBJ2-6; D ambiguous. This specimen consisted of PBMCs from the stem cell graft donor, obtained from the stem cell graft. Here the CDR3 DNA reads TGTGCCAGCAGCTTAGCCGGTGAAGGGGCCAACGTCCTGACTTTC. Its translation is CASSLAGEGANVLTF.